This T cell receptor (beta chain) comes out of a study of blood T cells in healthy people across ages. Germline V lookup: CDR1 SGHTA, CDR2 FQGNSA. This CDR3 spans 12 amino acids. Together with a sample-barcoded 5' primer, a J-beta primer mix was included in a second PCR lasting about 7 to 11 cycles. Each TCR beta cDNA got a 12-nucleotide random molecular identifier. TCRdb re-derived calls from the 5' RACE reads in MiXCR, one entry per CDR3 protein. The profile shows about 900,000 distinct CDR3 sequences, about 48% of them singletons. Turning to this clonotype: At one of its ends the junction is not consistent with the germline gene, which may arise from a read error.

This sequence originates from a young man in good health. The rearrangement joins TRBV7-2 to TRBJ1-2; D gene uncertain. Sequencing input: blood. This chain's CDR3 is CASSLAEIGYNF. CDR3 DNA: TGTGCCAGCAGCTTAGCAGAGATAGGCTACAACTTC.